Following are 8 T cell receptor beta chains from one sample sequenced in a study of PD-1 blockade in mismatch repair-deficient tumors. TCRdb's copy holds only in-frame clones and misses some; the assay was immunoSEQ multiplex PCR. This table has over 100,000 clones, about 83% appearing once. Source: peripheral blood, taken 60 weeks after starting pembrolizumab. The receptors were sampled from an adult with mismatch repair-deficient cancer.

V gene TRBV7-6 combines with J gene TRBJ2-2; 7 nucleotides match TRBD2. The V segment lost 3 bases and the J segment 4 bases; nucleotides outside the gene matches: 5. CDR1 is SGHVS and CDR2 is FNYEAQ in the germline V gene. The CDR3 consists of 15 residues. This CDR3 is CASSFRREGTGELFF. The CDR3 bases are TGTGCCAGCAGCTTTCGTAGGGAGGGCACCGGGGAGCTGTTTTTT.

The chain has TRBV27 and TRBJ2-2; 7 nucleotides line up with TRBD1. Germline V lookup: CDR1 MNHEY, CDR2 SMNVEV (reference sequence). The CDR3 is 17 residues long. V gave up 3 bases and J gave up 7 bases; unmatched junction bases: 14. This CDR3 reads CASSFLGQLARGGELFF. The CDR3 DNA sequence: TGTGCCAGCAGTTTTTTGGGACAGCTAGCTCGGGGCGGGGAGCTGTTTTTT.

This chain connects TRBV10-3 to TRBJ1-1; tentatively, D is TRBD1 (6 bases). The germline V gene has CDR1 ENHRY and CDR2 SYGVKD. This CDR3 has 15 residues. Trimming removed 6 bases from V and 3 bases from J, with 17 bases in between. The CDR3 DNA follows: TGTGCCATCAGAAGACAGGCCGGGAAGGACACTGAAGCTTTCTTT. Residues: CAIRRQAGKDTEAFF.

This chain joins TRBV5-1 and TRBJ2-2; D possibly corresponds to TRBD2 (5 bases). The CDR3 spans 14 residues. Trimming removed 9 bases at V and 5 bases at J, with 17 bases between. The germline gives CDR1 SGHRS, CDR2 YFSETQ. The CDR3 protein is CATQERPWTGELFF. For the CDR3, the DNA is TGCGCCACCCAGGAGCGGCCATGGACCGGGGAGCTGTTTTTT.

The chain combines TRBV13 with TRBJ2-7, with TRBD1 matching 7 bases. Germline V gene sequence: CDR1 PRHDT, CDR2 FYEKMQ (reference sequence). This CDR3 region has 14 residues. The junction had 9 bases not matched to a gene; V was cut back by 4 bases and J by 6 bases. CDR3 DNA sequence: TGTGCCAGCAGCTCGGACAGGCAGGAAATCGAGCAGTACTTC. Its protein is CASSSDRQEIEQYF. Full variable domain (missing parts from reference TRBV13 and TRBJ2-7): AAGVIQSPRHLIKEKRETATLKCYPIPRHDTVYWYQQGPGQDPQFLISFYEKMQSDKGSIPDRFSAQQFSDYHSELNMSSLELGDSALYFCASSSDRQEIEQYFGPGTRLTVT.

The rearrangement uses TRBV9 and TRBJ1-3; D is unclear. Between the trimmed V and J ends, which lost 0 bases and 4 bases, there was a span of 8 bases. The V gene's germline CDR1 is SGDLS and CDR2 YYNGEE. The CDR3 runs 14 residues. CDR3 DNA: TGTGCCAGCAGCGTAGTCGACCAAGGAAACACCATATATTTT. Protein sequence: CASSVVDQGNTIYF.

The chain carries TRBV7-3 and TRBJ1-1; D is perhaps TRBD1 (6 bases). The CDR3 length is 15 residues. Per the germline V gene, CDR1 is SGHTA and CDR2 is FQGTGA. Deletions cut 5 bases from V and 6 bases from J, with 19 bases between. The CDR3 DNA follows: TGTGCCAGCAGCCATATCGGTGGAGAGGGGGCTGAAGCTTTCTTT. Residues: CASSHIGGEGAEAFF.

The CDR3 DNA reads as TGCGCCAGCAACCCGACAGGGTCTAGCATTCCCTCGGGGCAGTACTTC. Encoded protein: CASNPTGSSIPSGQYF. The V and J genes are TRBV5-1 and TRBJ2-7, with 7 bases aligning to TRBD1. Germline CDR1 is SGHRS and CDR2 is YFSETQ. Trimming at V came to 6 bases and at J to 9 bases, leaving 21 bases not matched to a gene. The CDR3 consists of 16 residues.